The T cell receptor beta chain described here comes from a study of cytomegalovirus exposure and HLA in healthy donors. The CDR3 runs to 13 residues. The germline V and J ends were trimmed by 3 bases and 0 bases, with 5 bases remaining between them. CDR1 and CDR2 (germline): LNHNV, YYDKDF (reference sequence). The study, taken as a whole, reports: A later analysis linked a missense DCLRE1C variant to TCR beta V- and J-gene trimming.

Worth noting for this clone: Its specificity is unknown.

The primer mix had 60 Vbeta and 13 Jbeta primers. Profiling relied on immunoSEQ multiplex PCR, and the TCRdb table lists in-frame clones only, not all of them. The data hold approximately 55,000 clones, with 81% observed a single time. The chain has TRBV15 and TRBJ1-1; D ambiguous. This receptor was taken from a boy aged 5-17 years in good health and CMV-seropositive. The sequenced material came from PBMCs. The CDR3 DNA reads TGTGCCACCAGCAGGGAGGTGAACACTGAAGCTTTCTTT. Its protein is CATSREVNTEAFF.